The 31 T cell receptor beta chains listed next were all sequenced from one sample in a study of blood T cell repertoires in COVID-19. Sequenced by immunoSEQ multiplex PCR; TCRdb stores in-frame clones only, minus some. The sample has fewer than 65,000 clones, around 84% seen once. The specimen sequenced was peripheral blood. The receptors derive from a human donor in a cohort sampled during active COVID-19.

This clone was picked up one time. V usage is TRBV7-8 and J usage is TRBJ1-2; D might be TRBD1 (5 bases). The V gene's germline CDR1 is SGHVS and CDR2 FQNEAQ. The V end was cut by 3 bases, the J end by 6 bases, with 11 bases between. The CDR3 covers 13 residues. DNA for the CDR3: TGTGCCAGCAGCTTTGGGGGGGAGAATGGCTACACCTTC. It encodes CASSFGGENGYTF.

The chain combines TRBV9 with TRBJ2-1, with 7 bases aligning to TRBD2. The germline V gene has CDR1 SGDLS and CDR2 YYNGEE. The CDR3 length is 13 residues. The junction had 7 bases not matched to a gene; V was cut back by 0 bases and J by 13 bases. The CDR3 DNA sequence: TGTGCCAGCAGCGTAGGGGACTACCAGAGTCAGTTCTTC. Its protein product is CASSVGDYQSQFF.

The chain couples TRBV6-5 to TRBJ1-6; 9 bases are shared with TRBD1. The CDR3 is made up of 15 amino acids. Per germline, CDR1 MNHEY and CDR2 SVGAGI. V was pared by 2 bases and J by 8 bases, with 4 bases of the junction left unmatched. This chain's CDR3 is CASSYEGQGYSPLHF. The CDR3 coding sequence is TGTGCCAGCAGTTACGAGGGACAGGGATATTCACCCCTCCACTTT.

J is TRBJ1-4 and V is TRBV19; D not certain. The V end was cut by 1 base, the J end by 9 bases, with 6 bases between. From germline, CDR1 is LNHDA and CDR2 SQIVND (reference sequence). The CDR3 loop spans 12 amino acids. In nucleotides, the CDR3 is TGTGCCAGTAGTATAGGCGGGAAAAAACTGTTTTTT. Protein product: CASSIGGKKLFF.

V usage is TRBV5-4 and J usage is TRBJ2-4, with 7 bases aligning to TRBD1. Per the germline V gene, CDR1 is SGHNT and CDR2 is YYREEE (reference sequence). With 2 bases clipped from V and 7 bases from J, the junction kept 6 bases outside the gene matches. The CDR3 runs to 14 residues. CDR3 nucleotide sequence: TGTGCCAGCAGCTTCAACAGGGGACGGAACATTCAGTACTTC. This sequence encodes CASSFNRGRNIQYF.

The chain couples TRBV24-1 to TRBJ1-4; 10 bases match TRBD1. The CDR3 contains 15 residues. Germline V gene sequence: CDR1 KGHDR, CDR2 SFDVKD. V was pared by 4 bases and J by 10 bases, with 8 bases of the junction left unmatched. The CDR3 DNA follows: TGTGCCACCAGTGACATGGGACAGGGGAAGGGAAAACTGTTTTTT. Encoded protein: CATSDMGQGKGKLFF.

V and J are TRBV2 and TRBJ2-7, with D unclear. Germline V lookup: CDR1 SNHLY, CDR2 FYNNEI. The ends were cut back, 6 bases at V and 2 bases at J, with 11 bases in the middle. The CDR3 runs 13 residues. The CDR3 protein is CASSPLTTYEQYF. The CDR3, as DNA: TGTGCCAGCAGCCCACTTACGACCTACGAGCAGTACTTC.

The chain is built from TRBV28 and TRBJ2-1; 8 nucleotides align to TRBD2. CDR3 length: 14 residues. V was clipped by 5 bases and J by 5 bases; unmatched bases: 5. CDR1 is MDHEN and CDR2 is SYDVKM in the germline V gene. The CDR3 coding sequence is TGTGCCAGCAGTCGGAGAGCGGGAGACAATGAGCAGTTCTTC. The encoded protein is CASSRRAGDNEQFF.

The CDR3 is CASSLDQGNWGQYF. Written as DNA, the CDR3 is TGTGCCAGCAGCTTAGATCAGGGAAATTGGGGGCAGTACTTC. V is TRBV7-8 and J is TRBJ2-7; weak D call: TRBD1 (5 bases). The CDR3 is 14 amino acids. Germline CDR1 SGHVS, CDR2 FQNEAQ. With 1 base removed from V and 9 bases from J, the gap between germline ends came to 16 bases.

V is TRBV24-1 and J is TRBJ1-2, with a tentative D call TRBD1 (5 bases). In germline, CDR1 is KGHDR, CDR2 SFDVKD. This CDR3 is 14 amino acids long. The V end was cut by 3 bases, the J end by 8 bases, with 15 bases between. This CDR3 is CATSDPRQSRGYTF. The DNA for the CDR3 is TGTGCCACCAGTGATCCCCGACAGTCGAGAGGCTACACCTTC.

The rearrangement links TRBV20-1 to TRBJ2-1; 8 nucleotides line up with TRBD2. CDR3 length equals 13 residues. With V trimmed by 6 bases and J by 3 bases, 4 bases remained unmatched. In germline, CDR1 is DFQATT, CDR2 SNEGSKA (reference sequence). In nucleotides, the CDR3 is TGCAGTGCCAGTAGCGGGAACTACAATGAGCAGTTCTTC. This translates into CSASSGNYNEQFF.

In its sample, this clone was seen a few times. CDR3 protein: CSVGTGNDEQYF. For the CDR3, the DNA is TGCAGCGTCGGGACAGGTAACGACGAGCAGTACTTC. J is TRBJ2-7 and V is TRBV29-1; 8 bases align to TRBD1. Germline values: CDR1 SQVTM, CDR2 ANQGSEA. The V and J ends lost 6 bases and 5 bases, in that order; junction bases with no gene match: 6. The CDR3 has 12 residues.

The J gene is TRBJ2-7, the V gene TRBV5-1; D perhaps matches TRBD2 (6 bases). CDR1 is SGHRS and CDR2 is YFSETQ in the germline V gene. V was shortened by 2 bases and J by 0 bases, with 9 bases between the two germline ends. CDR3 length equals 14 residues. The CDR3 spells CASSFGGASYEQYF. CDR3 nucleotides: TGCGCCAGCAGCTTTGGCGGGGCCTCCTACGAGCAGTACTTC.

This chain links TRBV5-6 with TRBJ1-2, with no clear D. From germline, CDR1 is SGHDT and CDR2 YYEEEE. The V gene lost 0 bases and the J gene lost 1 base, with 7 bases spanning the gap. The CDR3 has 14 amino acids. CDR3 sequence reads: CASSLGNSNYGYTF. CDR3 nucleotides: TGTGCCAGCAGCTTGGGTAACAGTAACTATGGCTACACCTTC.

V usage is TRBV4-1 and J usage is TRBJ2-7, with D perhaps TRBD1 (6 bases). The CDR3 has 13 residues. Trimming shortened V by 6 bases and J by 3 bases, and 12 bases separated the two germline ends. The germline CDR1 and CDR2 sequences are MGHRA and YSYEKL. CDR3 amino acids: CASSLPGDYEQYF. CDR3 DNA sequence: TGCGCCAGCAGTCTGCCAGGGGACTACGAGCAGTACTTC.

This clone appeared a single time. The chain combines TRBV19 with TRBJ1-2, with a tentative D call TRBD1 (5 bases). Germline V gene sequence: CDR1 LNHDA, CDR2 SQIVND (reference sequence). The CDR3 is made up of 13 amino acids. V dropped 5 bases and J dropped 6 bases, with 13 bases sitting between them. CDR3 coding DNA: TGTGCCAGTAGTTCAGAGCTAGGGGATGGCTACACCTTC. Its translation: CASSSELGDGYTF.

The V call is TRBV12-3 or TRBV12-4, the J call TRBJ2-4; D might be TRBD1 (5 bases). The CDR3 is 13 amino acids. The germline V and J ends were trimmed by 3 bases and 7 bases, with 10 bases remaining between them. CDR3 sequence reads: CASSFYRSNIQYF. The CDR3 DNA is TGTGCCAGCAGTTTCTACAGGTCGAACATTCAGTACTTC.

This sequence joins TRBV9 and TRBJ2-7; 7 bases match TRBD2. The CDR3 covers 14 residues. The germline gives CDR1 SGDLS, CDR2 YYNGEE. The V and J ends lost 3 bases and 4 bases, in that order; junction bases with no gene match: 7. Written as DNA, the CDR3 is TGTGCCAGCAGCGCCTCTAGCGGTCCTTACGAGCAGTACTTC. Translated: CASSASSGPYEQYF. The entire variable domain, with the rest obtained from reference TRBV9 and TRBJ2-7, is as follows: DSGVTQTPKHLITATGQRVTLRCSPRSGDLSVYWYQQSLDQGLQFLIQYYNGEERAKGNILERFSAQQFPDLHSELNLSSLELGDSALYFCASSASSGPYEQYFGPGTRLTVT.

The V call is TRBV6-5, the J call TRBJ1-1; 7 positions agree with TRBD1. CDR1 and CDR2 from the germline V gene are MNHEY and SVGAGI. The CDR3 consists of 12 residues. Trimming cost V 5 bases and J 6 bases; bases outside gene matches: 3. This CDR3 reads CASSSQGAEAFF. CDR3 in DNA: TGTGCCAGCAGTAGTCAGGGGGCTGAAGCTTTCTTT.

The chain employs TRBV5-4 and TRBJ2-3; TRBD1 matches at 8 bases. Germline assignment: CDR1 SGHNT and CDR2 YYREEE (reference sequence). This CDR3 comprises 14 residues. With V trimmed by 5 bases and J by 9 bases, 11 bases remained unmatched. CDR3 sequence (DNA): TGTGCCAGCAGTCAAAAGGACAGGGAAATGACGCAGTATTTT. Its translation: CASSQKDREMTQYF. Full variable domain (outside the CDR3, taken from reference TRBV5-4 and TRBJ2-3): ETGVTQSPTHLIKTRGQQVTLRCSSQSGHNTVSWYQQALGQGPQFIFQYYREEENGRGNFPPRFSGLQFPNYSSELNVNALELDDSALYLCASSQKDREMTQYFGPGTRLTVL.

The rearrangement uses TRBV4-3 and TRBJ2-2, with 8 bases aligning to TRBD1. V shed 3 bases, J shed 4 bases, and the junction held 10 bases outside the gene matches. This CDR3 contains 17 residues. The V gene's germline CDR1 is LGHNA and CDR2 YSLEER. In DNA, the CDR3 is TGCGCCAGCAGCCATCGTGTGGGAACAGGGGGCACCGGGGAGCTGTTTTTT. This translates into CASSHRVGTGGTGELFF.

This clone was counted between two and nine times. The chain employs TRBV9 and TRBJ1-1; D is ambiguous. CDR3 length: 13 amino acids. Germline values: CDR1 SGDLS, CDR2 YYNGEE. Trimming took 4 bases from V and 3 from J, leaving 10 bases between them. The CDR3 DNA sequence: TGTGCCAGCAGCCCTACTCCGTACACTGAAGCTTTCTTT. It codes for CASSPTPYTEAFF. Looking up the rest from reference TRBV9 and TRBJ1-1 gives the full variable domain: DSGVTQTPKHLITATGQRVTLRCSPRSGDLSVYWYQQSLDQGLQFLIQYYNGEERAKGNILERFSAQQFPDLHSELNLSSLELGDSALYFCASSPTPYTEAFFGQGTRLTVV.

V is TRBV27 and J is TRBJ2-3; perhaps TRBD1 as D (5 bases). CDR1 is MNHEY, CDR2 SMNVEV, per germline (reference sequence). The CDR3 is 15 residues long. V lost 5 bases and J lost 2, with 14 bases in between. The CDR3 protein is CASSQRHRYTDTQYF. The CDR3 nucleotides read TGTGCCAGCAGTCAACGACACAGGTACACAGATACGCAGTATTTT.

V and J are TRBV4-1 and TRBJ2-7, with D tentatively TRBD1 (5 bases). Germline values: CDR1 MGHRA, CDR2 YSYEKL. Trimming pared 1 base from V and 5 bases from J, leaving 15 bases between. This CDR3 has 15 amino acids. The CDR3 DNA is TGCGCCAGCAGCCAAGTGGCAGGGCCTATGAACGAGCAGTACTTC. Its protein product is CASSQVAGPMNEQYF.

V usage is TRBV28 and J usage is TRBJ2-7, with 9 bases aligning to TRBD1. The CDR3 totals 17 residues. The trim removed 3 bases at V and 0 bases at J, leaving 9 bases unmatched. The germline CDR1 and CDR2 sequences are MDHEN and SYDVKM. The CDR3 is CASSLNLWTGDSYEQYF. CDR3 DNA sequence: TGTGCCAGCAGTTTGAATTTGTGGACAGGGGACTCCTACGAGCAGTACTTC. The whole variable domain, filled in from reference TRBV28 and TRBJ2-7, reads DVKVTQSSRYLVKRTGEKVFLECVQDMDHENMFWYRQDPGLGLRLIYFSYDVKMKEKGDIPEGYSVSREKKERFSLILESASTNQTSMYLCASSLNLWTGDSYEQYFGPGTRLTVT.

The gene calls are TRBV6-5 and TRBJ2-2; D perhaps matches TRBD1 (6 bases). CDR1 is MNHEY, CDR2 SVGAGI, per germline. V was shortened by 6 bases and J by 1 base, with 12 bases between the two germline ends. The CDR3 has 15 amino acids. CDR3 DNA sequence: TGTGCCAGCAGAACCGGGACACGGAACACCGGGGAGCTGTTTTTT. Translated: CASRTGTRNTGELFF.

The rearrangement joins TRBV13 to TRBJ2-7, with TRBD1 as a possible D gene (5 bases). V was clipped by 4 bases and J by 3 bases, with 10 bases between them. The CDR3 is made up of 13 amino acids. Per the germline V gene, CDR1 is PRHDT and CDR2 is FYEKMQ (reference sequence). The CDR3 region is CASSYTGGYEQYF. CDR3 bases: TGTGCCAGCAGCTATACAGGTGGCTACGAGCAGTACTTC.

The gene calls are TRBV28 and TRBJ1-1; a weak D match, TRBD1 (5 bases). V lost 6 bases and J lost 3, with 11 bases in between. CDR3 length: 13 amino acids. The V gene's germline CDR1 is MDHEN and CDR2 SYDVKM. The CDR3 coding sequence is TGTGCCAGCAGCCTCGACAGCTACACTGAAGCTTTCTTT. Its protein is CASSLDSYTEAFF.

V is TRBV3-1 (or the pseudogene TRBV3-2) and J is TRBJ2-3; D tentatively fits TRBD1 or TRBD2 (5 bases each). V was shortened by 4 bases and J by 4 bases, with 18 bases between the two germline ends. The CDR3 is 16 residues long. The V gene's germline CDR1 is LGHDT and CDR2 YNNKEL (reference sequence). CDR3 amino acids: CASSREGPYAPDTQYF. The CDR3 DNA reads TGTGCCAGCAGCCGAGAGGGGCCCTATGCTCCAGATACGCAGTATTTT.

The chain couples TRBV11-2 to TRBJ2-7; 9 bases line up with TRBD2. The CDR3 runs 16 residues. The J segment lost 3 bases and the V segment lost 4 bases, leaving 10 bases of the junction unmatched. Germline CDR1 reads SGHAT; CDR2 reads FQNNGV. CDR3 loop: CASSSILSGRYYEQYF. In DNA, the CDR3 is TGTGCCAGCAGCTCCATCCTAAGCGGGAGGTACTACGAGCAGTACTTC.

V gene TRBV4-1 combines with J gene TRBJ1-5; TRBD1 aligns across 7 bases. The CDR3 length is 15 residues. Germline lookup yields CDR1 MGHRA and CDR2 YSYEKL. J gave up 4 bases and V 3 bases, and 6 bases lay outside the gene matches. The CDR3 DNA follows: TGCGCCAGCAGCCAGACTCAACAGGGGAATCAGCCCCAGCATTTT. Translating it yields CASSQTQQGNQPQHF.